These 21 T cell receptor beta chains were sequenced from one sample in a study of blood T cell repertoires in COVID-19. TCRdb keeps only in-frame clones here, not all; method: immunoSEQ multiplex PCR. The table has 250,000 to 350,000 clones, approximately 85% seen once. Material for sequencing was peripheral blood. The receptors shown here come from a human donor with COVID-19, enrolled during active disease. The donor label of this sample is uncertain.

This clone was seen only a few times. This sequence joins TRBV18 and TRBJ1-5, with no clear D. Between the trimmed V and J ends, which lost 5 bases and 5 bases, there was a span of 10 bases. The CDR3 extends over 13 amino acids. Germline CDR1 is KGHSH and CDR2 is LQKENI. The CDR3 loop reads CASSKEPDQPQHF. CDR3 DNA: TGTGCCAGCTCAAAAGAACCGGATCAGCCCCAGCATTTT.

The chain employs TRBV20-1 and TRBJ2-7; D perhaps matches TRBD2 (5 bases). The CDR3 has 10 residues. The germline V gene encodes CDR1 DFQATT and CDR2 SNEGSKA (reference sequence). Between the trimmed V and J ends, which lost 7 bases and 7 bases, there was a span of 11 bases. The CDR3 loop reads CSVGRSEQYF. The CDR3 bases are TGCAGTGTGGGGAGAAGTGAGCAGTACTTC.

This clone was counted once. The chain links TRBV30 to TRBJ2-3, with D hard to call. Trimming pared 1 base from V and 0 bases from J, leaving 8 bases between. The CDR3 has 14 residues. Germline CDR1 reads GTSNPN; CDR2 reads SVGIG (reference sequence). CDR3 sequence (DNA): TGTGCCTGGAGTGCCTTATCTAGCACAGATACGCAGTATTTT. This translates into CAWSALSSTDTQYF.

The chain joins TRBV24-1 to TRBJ2-3, with D possibly matching TRBD2 (5 bases). The CDR3 length is 15 residues. CDR1 is KGHDR, CDR2 SFDVKD, per germline. V lost 4 bases, J lost 3 bases, and 13 bases lay in between. The CDR3 DNA follows: TGTGCCACCAGTGACCCGGGGATAAGAACAGATACGCAGTATTTT. It codes for CATSDPGIRTDTQYF.

The chain uses TRBV28 and TRBJ1-3; 7 bases are a match to TRBD1. This CDR3 contains 14 residues. The V gene end was trimmed by 5 bases and the J gene end by 2 bases; junction bases not matched to a gene: 3. CDR1 is MDHEN, CDR2 SYDVKM, per germline. CDR3 amino acids: CASSLDRAGNTIYF. CDR3 coding DNA: TGTGCCAGCAGTCTCGACAGGGCTGGAAACACCATATATTTT.

A remark on this clone: Other DNA sequences in this sample translate to the same CDR3. The V and J genes are TRBV5-5 and TRBJ1-3; D possibly corresponds to TRBD1 (6 bases). With 0 bases removed from V and 4 bases from J, the gap between germline ends came to 8 bases. The germline V gene has CDR1 SGHKS and CDR2 YYEKEE (reference sequence). This CDR3 has 14 amino acids. CDR3 protein: CASSLGQAGNTIYF. The CDR3 nucleotides are TGTGCCAGCAGCTTGGGACAGGCCGGAAACACCATATATTTT.

The chain recombines TRBV5-1 with TRBJ2-1, with 10 bases aligning to TRBD2. Trimming cost V 4 bases and J 8 bases; bases outside gene matches: 9. Germline values: CDR1 SGHRS, CDR2 YFSETQ. This CDR3 has 15 amino acids. Here the CDR3 DNA reads TGCGCCAGCAGCGACGGGCTAGCGGGAGTGCATGAGCAGTTCTTC. This gives the protein CASSDGLAGVHEQFF.

V gene TRBV29-1 combines with J gene TRBJ2-3; a possible D gene is TRBD2 (6 bases). Germline-derived CDR1 and CDR2 are SQVTM and ANQGSEA. Trimming removed 3 bases from V and 7 bases from J, with 20 bases in between. CDR3 length: 15 residues. The CDR3 spells CSVDQGTGVRNTQYF. Written as DNA, the CDR3 is TGCAGCGTTGATCAAGGGACTGGCGTACGGAATACGCAGTATTTT.

A single count supports this clone. The chain links TRBV5-1 to TRBJ2-1, with 8 nucleotides matching TRBD1. V lost 3 bases, J lost 2 bases, and 4 bases stayed unmatched. The CDR3 runs 15 residues. Germline V gene data show CDR1 as SGHRS and CDR2 as YFSETQ. In DNA form, the CDR3 reads TGCGCCAGCAGCTCGACAGGGGAAGCCTACAATGAGCAGTTCTTC. Its protein is CASSSTGEAYNEQFF.

This clone has more than one count but fewer than ten. V gene TRBV20-1 combines with J gene TRBJ1-2; 11 bases line up with TRBD1. The J segment lost 5 bases and the V segment lost 3 bases, leaving 11 bases of the junction unmatched. This CDR3 has 16 residues. The germline gives CDR1 DFQATT, CDR2 SNEGSKA (reference sequence). The CDR3 coding sequence is TGCAGTGCTAGTGACCGGACAGGGGGCGCTTATTATGGCTACACCTTC. This encodes CSASDRTGGAYYGYTF.

The V and J genes are TRBV27 and TRBJ2-2, with 14 nucleotides matching TRBD2. This CDR3 spans 20 amino acids. The V gene end was trimmed by 0 bases and the J gene end by 4 bases; junction bases not matched to a gene: 10. Germline V gene data show CDR1 as MNHEY and CDR2 as SMNVEV (reference sequence). The CDR3 loop is CASSLSFPGLAGVITGELFF. CDR3 sequence (DNA): TGTGCCAGCAGTTTATCGTTTCCGGGACTAGCGGGAGTCATCACCGGGGAGCTGTTTTTT.

Notes on this clone: Relative to the germline gene, one junction end is altered; a read error may explain this. This rearrangement joins TRBV10-3 to TRBJ2-2; 7 bases line up with TRBD1. The CDR3 covers 15 residues. The V gene's germline CDR1 is ENHRY and CDR2 SYGVKD. The CDR3, as DNA: TGTGCCATCCCCCCGGGACAGTCTATCGACCGGGGAGCTGTTTTT. It codes for CAIPPGQSIDRGAVF.

V usage is TRBV5-5 and J usage is TRBJ1-2, with D perhaps TRBD1 (6 bases). This CDR3 spans 20 amino acids. V lost 0 bases, J lost 2 bases, and 26 bases lay in between. Germline lookup yields CDR1 SGHKS and CDR2 YYEKEE (reference sequence). The CDR3 bases are TGTGCCAGCAGCTTGGGGAATGGGGTTTCGGCAGGGGCTTTGAACTATGGCTACACCTTC. As protein: CASSLGNGVSAGALNYGYTF.

The rearrangement uses TRBV29-1 and TRBJ1-3, with D perhaps TRBD1 (5 bases). The V gene's germline CDR1 is SQVTM and CDR2 ANQGSEA. This CDR3 region has 15 residues. The germline V and J ends were trimmed by 7 bases and 0 bases, with 16 bases remaining between them. CDR3 loop: CSAGPDGNSGNTIYF. CDR3 sequence (DNA): TGCAGCGCGGGACCGGACGGGAACTCTGGAAACACCATATATTTT.

The J gene is TRBJ1-5, the V gene TRBV19; TRBD1 might be the D (5 bases). The CDR3 contains 15 residues. Germline lookup yields CDR1 LNHDA and CDR2 SQIVND (reference sequence). V was cut by 7 bases and J by 5 bases, with 18 bases left in between. The CDR3 is CASTILGRGDQPQHF. CDR3 DNA: TGTGCCAGTACCATCTTGGGCCGGGGGGATCAGCCCCAGCATTTT. The full variable domain, its missing parts supplied by reference TRBV19 and TRBJ1-5, is DGGITQSPKYLFRKEGQNVTLSCEQNLNHDAMYWYRQDPGQGLRLIYYSQIVNDFQKGDIAEGYSVSREKKESFPLTVTSAQKNPTAFYLCASTILGRGDQPQHFGDGTRLSIL.

V usage is TRBV7-9 and J usage is TRBJ2-3; the D gene is possibly TRBD1 (6 bases). Between the trimmed V and J ends, which lost 6 bases and 5 bases, there was a span of 15 bases. Germline assignment: CDR1 SEHNR and CDR2 FQNEAQ (reference sequence). This CDR3 region has 14 residues. Here the CDR3 DNA reads TGTGCCAGCAGTCCAGGGGCGTCGGGAGATACGCAGTATTTT. It encodes CASSPGASGDTQYF.

This chain links TRBV29-1 with TRBJ1-1; TRBD1 might be the D (5 bases). Germline values: CDR1 SQVTM, CDR2 ANQGSEA. The V end was cut by 3 bases, the J end by 1 base, with 9 bases between. The CDR3 loop spans 13 amino acids. CDR3 DNA sequence: TGCAGCGTTGAGAGGACACAGAACACTGAAGCTTTCTTT. Translating it yields CSVERTQNTEAFF.

The V call is TRBV12-3 or TRBV12-4, the J call TRBJ2-1; 9 bases are a match to TRBD1. The length of the CDR3 is 11 residues. Trimming removed 6 bases from V and 15 bases from J; junction bases left unmatched: 6. The CDR3 is CASSPGQGTFF. The CDR3 nucleotides are TGTGCCAGCAGCCCCGGACAGGGGACGTTCTTC.

The genes are TRBV5-4 and TRBJ2-5, with 9 bases fitting TRBD2. The CDR3 is 16 residues long. The V gene end was trimmed by 0 bases and the J gene end by 4 bases; junction bases not matched to a gene: 7. The V gene's germline CDR1 is SGHNT and CDR2 YYREEE (reference sequence). In nucleotides, the CDR3 is TGTGCCAGCAGCTTGGATGGCGGGAGGGCCGGAGAGACCCAGTACTTC. Protein: CASSLDGGRAGETQYF.

The V call is TRBV20-1, the J call TRBJ2-1; D possibly corresponds to TRBD2 (5 bases). V lost 4 bases and J lost 8, with 9 bases in between. The length of the CDR3 is 11 residues. CDR1 and CDR2 from the germline V gene are DFQATT and SNEGSKA (reference sequence). CDR3 protein: CSATGNDEQFF. Here the CDR3 DNA reads TGCAGTGCTACCGGGAACGATGAGCAGTTCTTC.

The chain recombines TRBV24-1 with TRBJ2-2; D is possibly TRBD1 (5 bases). The CDR3 extends over 14 amino acids. Trimming removed 5 bases at V and 2 bases at J, with 8 bases between. Germline V gene sequence: CDR1 KGHDR, CDR2 SFDVKD. In nucleotides, the CDR3 is TGTGCCACCAGTGCCGACAGTAACACCGGGGAGCTGTTTTTT. It translates to CATSADSNTGELFF.